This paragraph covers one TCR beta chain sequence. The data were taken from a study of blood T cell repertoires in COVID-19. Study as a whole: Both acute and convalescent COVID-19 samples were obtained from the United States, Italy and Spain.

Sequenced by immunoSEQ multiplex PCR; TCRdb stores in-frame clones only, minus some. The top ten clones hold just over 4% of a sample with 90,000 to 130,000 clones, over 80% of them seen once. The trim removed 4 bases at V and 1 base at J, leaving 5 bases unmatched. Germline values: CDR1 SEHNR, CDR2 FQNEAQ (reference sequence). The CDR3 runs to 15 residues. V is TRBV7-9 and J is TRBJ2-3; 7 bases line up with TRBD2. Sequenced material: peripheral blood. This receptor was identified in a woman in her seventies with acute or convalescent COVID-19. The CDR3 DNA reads TGTGCCAGCAGCTCGGGAGGCGGGGGCACAGATACGCAGTATTTT. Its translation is CASSSGGGGTDTQYF.